This T cell receptor beta chain was captured by sequencing in a study of blood T cell repertoires in COVID-19. Study-wide context: Whether acute or convalescent, the COVID-19 samples came from the United States, Italy and Spain. T cells, B-cell-depleted T cells, or PBMCs supplied cDNA or gDNA.

This clone has more than one count but fewer than ten. The CDR3 contains 19 residues. V lost 0 bases, J lost 0 bases, and 10 bases stayed unmatched. Germline CDR1 LGHDT, CDR2 YNNKEL (reference sequence). In the original workflow: Reference gene primer amplification gave estimated nucleated cell counts. Clones were sequenced by immunoSEQ multiplex PCR, and TCRdb holds only the in-frame ones, with some missing. V and J calls and clone size are those listed in that table; D and trimming were worked out from the DNA. In the table there are 100,000 to 150,000 clones, almost 85% of which are singletons. The clonotype was recovered from a man between 60 and 75 years old with acute or convalescent COVID-19. The chain combines TRBV3-1 (or the pseudogene TRBV3-2) with TRBJ2-7, with 11 positions matching TRBD2. The sample was peripheral blood. CDR3 nucleotide sequence: TGTGCCAGCAGCCAAGATCATAATAGCGGGGGGGACTTCTCCTACGAGCAGTACTTC. It specifies CASSQDHNSGGDFSYEQYF.